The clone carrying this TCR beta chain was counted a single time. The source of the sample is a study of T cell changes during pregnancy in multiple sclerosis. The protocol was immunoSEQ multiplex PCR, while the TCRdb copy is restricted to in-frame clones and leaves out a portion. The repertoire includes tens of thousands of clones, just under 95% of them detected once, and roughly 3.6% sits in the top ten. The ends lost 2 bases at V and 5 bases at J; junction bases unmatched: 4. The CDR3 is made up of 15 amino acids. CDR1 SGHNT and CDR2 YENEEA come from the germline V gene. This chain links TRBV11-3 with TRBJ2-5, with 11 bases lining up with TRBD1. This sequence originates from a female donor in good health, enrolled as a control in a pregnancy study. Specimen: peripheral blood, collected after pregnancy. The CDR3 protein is CASSLRTGGTETQYF. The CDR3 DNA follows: TGTGCCAGCAGCTTACGGACAGGGGGCACTGAGACCCAGTACTTC.